This T cell receptor (beta chain) was observed in a study of cytomegalovirus exposure and HLA in healthy donors. CDR1 is KGHSH, CDR2 LQKENI, per germline. The CDR3 is made up of 15 amino acids. The V end lost 6 bases, the J end lost 5 bases, and 18 bases lay between the germline ends. PCR was performed using 60 Vbeta and 13 Jbeta primers. The repertoire was sequenced with immunoSEQ multiplex PCR; TCRdb's copy has only in-frame clones and lacks some. The sample gives 45,000 to 65,000 clones, around 72% of which show up once; around 21% is in the top ten. To note about this clone: Its specificity is not known.

Points from the study as a whole: A previous analysis found most TCR beta V segments productive roughly 87% or roughly 30% of the time.

The TCR comes from a woman between 50 and 59 years old in good health and CMV-seropositive. Sequencing input: PBMCs. This chain joins TRBV18 and TRBJ2-3; D perhaps matches TRBD1 (5 bases). This CDR3 reads CASSLTVIAGDTQYF. CDR3 coding DNA: TGTGCCAGCTCCCTGACAGTAATTGCAGGAGATACGCAGTATTTT.